This T cell receptor (beta chain) emerged from a study of T cell changes during pregnancy in multiple sclerosis. Libraries were prepared by immunoSEQ multiplex PCR; TCRdb keeps only in-frame clonotypes and omits some of them. The sample comprises 60,000 or so clones, 80% to 90% of which are singletons, and approximately 5.3% rests with the top ten. Sequences were obtained from peripheral blood from another person, used as feeder cells. This receptor was taken from a human donor whose cells served as feeder cells for cultures in a pregnancy study.

The CDR3 protein is CASSTQGTDTQYF. The CDR3 DNA reads TGTGCCAGCAGCACACAGGGAACAGATACGCAGTATTTT. The chain recombines TRBV9 with TRBJ2-3, with a possible D match to TRBD1 (6 bases). V dropped 4 bases and J dropped 3 bases, with 9 bases sitting between them. The CDR3 consists of 13 residues. CDR1 and CDR2 (germline): SGDLS, YYNGEE.